One sample yielded the 12 T cell receptor beta chains listed below, sequenced in a study of CD8 T cells in ankylosing spondylitis. TCRdb recomputed calls from the 5' RACE reads with MiXCR, one row per CDR3 protein. The table records 150,000 to 200,000 distinct CDR3 sequences, 9.8% of them present only once. The sequenced sample was blood, either unsorted or a sorted T cell fraction (not recorded which). Receptor source: a female donor with ankylosing spondylitis or in good health (not recorded which).

This rearrangement joins TRBV24-1 to TRBJ1-1; perhaps TRBD1 as D (5 bases). There are 14 residues in the CDR3. Germline CDR1 and CDR2: KGHDR and SFDVKD. V lost 8 bases to trimming and J lost 3 bases, with 15 bases between them. The CDR3 is CATIHDLGDTEAFF. CDR3 nucleotide sequence: TGTGCCACCATTCATGATCTGGGGGACACTGAAGCTTTCTTT.

Only a few counts were recorded for this clonotype. J is TRBJ2-1 and V is TRBV5-5; TRBD1 aligns across 9 bases. Germline loops: CDR1 SGHKS, CDR2 YYEKEE (reference sequence). V trimming: 4 bases; J trimming: 7 bases; junction bases outside the gene matches: 6. This CDR3 is 14 amino acids long. The CDR3 reads CASSPGTGWNEQFF. For the CDR3, the DNA is TGTGCCAGCAGCCCCGGGACAGGGTGGAATGAGCAGTTCTTC.

V usage is TRBV4-1 and J usage is TRBJ2-7, with a tentative D call TRBD2 (6 bases). CDR1 and CDR2 (germline): MGHRA, YSYEKL. V was cut by 2 bases and J by 6 bases, with 11 bases left in between. The CDR3 runs 13 residues. For the CDR3, the DNA is TGCGCCAGCAGCCAACGGGACTTTTTCGAGCAGTACTTC. Translated: CASSQRDFFEQYF.

The chain combines TRBV28 with TRBJ2-1, with TRBD2 identical over 9 bases. The ends lost 4 bases at V and 7 bases at J; junction bases unmatched: 5. CDR3 size: 14 residues. The germline gives CDR1 MDHEN, CDR2 SYDVKM. CDR3 DNA: TGTGCCAGCAGTTATAGCGGGAGCGCGAATGAGCAGTTCTTC. Protein product: CASSYSGSANEQFF.

The chain has TRBV7-2 and TRBJ1-1; 8 nucleotides line up with TRBD1. The CDR3 has 15 residues. J was trimmed by 3 bases and V by 8 bases; bases with no gene match: 11. CDR1 and CDR2 (germline): SGHTA, FQGNSA. CDR3 amino acids: CASSGIGQGDTEAFF. CDR3 sequence (DNA): TGTGCCAGCTCTGGGATCGGACAGGGTGACACTGAAGCTTTCTTT.

The V gene is TRBV5-4, the J gene TRBJ2-1, with TRBD2 identical over 8 bases. Germline lookup yields CDR1 SGHNT and CDR2 YYREEE (reference sequence). V shed 2 bases and J 1 base; nucleotides not matched to a gene: 8. CDR3 size: 17 residues. CDR3 protein: CASSFFSGRLSYNEQFF. The CDR3 nucleotides are TGTGCCAGCAGCTTTTTCAGCGGGAGACTTTCCTACAATGAGCAGTTCTTC.

This clonotype turned up a few times. The genes are TRBV2 and TRBJ2-3; 7 bases match TRBD2. Germline V gene lookup returns CDR1 SNHLY and CDR2 FYNNEI. The CDR3 sequence is 15 residues long. J gave up 3 bases and V 6 bases, and 9 bases lay outside the gene matches. The CDR3: CASRGLVGGTDTQYF. CDR3 sequence (DNA): TGTGCCAGCAGAGGACTAGTCGGAGGGACAGATACGCAGTATTTT.

This clonotype was picked up many times. The chain links TRBV9 to TRBJ2-3; TRBD2 matches at 10 bases. CDR3 length: 16 residues. J gave up 2 bases and V 0 bases, and 3 bases lay outside the gene matches. Per germline, CDR1 SGDLS and CDR2 YYNGEE. The CDR3 loop reads CASSVVGTSATDTQYF. The CDR3 nucleotides read TGTGCCAGCAGCGTAGTAGGGACTAGCGCCACAGATACGCAGTATTTT. The full variable domain, its missing parts supplied by reference TRBV9 and TRBJ2-3, is DSGVTQTPKHLITATGQRVTLRCSPRSGDLSVYWYQQSLDQGLQFLIQYYNGEERAKGNILERFSAQQFPDLHSELNLSSLELGDSALYFCASSVVGTSATDTQYFGPGTRLTVL.

The chain couples TRBV30 to TRBJ2-7; TRBD2 might be the D (5 bases). CDR1 GTSNPN and CDR2 SVGIG come from the germline V gene (reference sequence). The CDR3 loop spans 14 amino acids. V dropped 0 bases and J dropped 0 bases, with 9 bases sitting between them. CDR3 DNA: TGTGCCTGGAGTGTTTCTGCGGGCTCCTACGAGCAGTACTTC. Protein sequence: CAWSVSAGSYEQYF.

CDR3 protein: CASSATGSYEQYF. The CDR3 DNA reads TGTGCCAGCAGCGCGACAGGGTCCTACGAGCAGTACTTC. The chain employs TRBV9 and TRBJ2-7, with 7 positions matching TRBD1. V lost 3 bases to trimming and J lost 1 base; unmatched junction nucleotides: 1. The V gene's germline CDR1 is SGDLS and CDR2 YYNGEE. This CDR3 is 13 amino acids long.

V is TRBV7-9 and J is TRBJ2-3; D is ambiguous. Trimming left V 4 bases short and J 0 bases short, with 14 bases between. Germline V gene sequence: CDR1 SEHNR, CDR2 FQNEAQ (reference sequence). The CDR3 contains 16 residues. CDR3 nucleotides: TGTGCCAGCAGCTCGCCGAGCCGCCCTAGCACAGATACGCAGTATTTT. The encoded protein is CASSSPSRPSTDTQYF.

This clonotype has only a few counts. This chain connects TRBV7-9 to TRBJ1-3, with no clear D. Germline V gene lookup returns CDR1 SEHNR and CDR2 FQNEAQ (reference sequence). The CDR3 loop spans 13 amino acids. Trimming left V 8 bases short and J 0 bases short, with 8 bases between. Here the CDR3 DNA reads TGTGCCAGCGACATCGACTCTGGAAACACCATATATTTT. It specifies CASDIDSGNTIYF.